This is a list of T cell receptor beta chains from one sample in a study of cytomegalovirus exposure and HLA in healthy donors. The assay was immunoSEQ multiplex PCR, and TCRdb's table has in-frame clones only and misses some. The sample lists roughly 200,000 clones; 80% to 90% were seen once. Sequencing was done on a sample of PBMCs. All receptors derive from a man aged 25 to 40 in good health and CMV-seronegative. The CDR3 runs from the conserved cysteine through the conserved F or W. The order of the fields is D gene, J gene, CDR3 length, V gene, CDR3 protein. A D gene is named only where the DNA matches it firmly.

NA TRBJ1-3 16 TRBV7-8 CASSLGTIGSGNTIYF
TRBD2 TRBJ2-7 12 TRBV5-3 CARSFSGRGELF
TRBD2 TRBJ2-5 14 TRBV6-5 CASRERGGAQTQYF
TRBD1 TRBJ1-5 14 TRBV6-1 CASSGTGGVQPQHF
NA TRBJ2-7 14 TRBV6-1 CASRPGGPSYEQYF
NA TRBJ2-2 17 TRBV11-2 CASSLDRSFANTGELFF
TRBD1 TRBJ2-7 16 TRBV5-1 CASSPIVGQGVNEQYF
TRBD2 TRBJ2-7 14 TRBV6-5 CASSYSMGLNEQYF
NA TRBJ2-7 15 TRBV5-4 CASSSGIEGGYEQYF
TRBD2 TRBJ2-1 17 TRBV5-4 CASSLGAGGPSYNEQFF
NA TRBJ2-2 12 TRBV5-6 CASSLEPGELFF
TRBD1 TRBJ2-7 18 TRBV7-6 CASSCGWDRADCSYEQYF
TRBD1 TRBJ1-2 16 TRBV13 CASSLVGTGVWGGYTF
NA TRBJ2-5 15 TRBV28 CASSLAGMGLETQYF
NA TRBJ2-3 14 TRBV5-1 CASSLEVGSDTQYF
NA TRBJ2-7 14 TRBV7-9 CASSLSGVSYEQYF
NA TRBJ1-6 14 TRBV5-4 CASSLRQGSSPLHF
NA TRBJ1-2 17 TRBV27 CASSSGGAGASNYGYTF
NA TRBJ2-1 15 TRBV9 CASSVGALGRNEQFF
NA TRBJ2-7 13 TRBV27 CASSFGAYYEQYF
TRBD1 TRBJ2-6 16 TRBV9 CASSVQGAAGANVLTF
NA TRBJ2-5 13 TRBV4-3 CASGQDSEETQYF
NA TRBJ2-2 15 TRBV7-2 CASSPGSPNTGELFF
TRBD1 TRBJ1-5 16 TRBV28 CASSTSGGQADQPQHF
NA TRBJ2-2 15 TRBV11-2 CASSLDGRGGGELFF
NA TRBJ1-5 13 TRBV5-1 CASRRDTNQPQHF
TRBD1 TRBJ1-2 15 TRBV7-2 CASSFPGTGGGGYTF
TRBD1 TRBJ1-1 16 TRBV5-5 CASSFGDRGLATEAFF
NA TRBJ1-5 15 TRBV11-2 CASSLTGVSNQPQHF
NA TRBJ2-3 14 TRBV19 CASSIPGVADTQYF
NA TRBJ1-1 14 TRBV28 CASSLQGYWGEAFF
TRBD1 TRBJ1-4 15 TRBV28 CASSLGTATNEKLFF
TRBD1 TRBJ1-3 14 TRBV5-4 CASSWGTGGNTIYF
NA TRBJ2-3 16 TRBV28 CASSLGPQGFTDTQYF
TRBD2 TRBJ2-5 15 TRBV5-8 CASSSGKRGAETQYF
NA TRBJ1-1 15 TRBV2 CASRGQGTKNTEAFF
NA TRBJ1-5 16 TRBV15 CATSRDLRGSNQPQHF
TRBD2 TRBJ2-6 18 TRBV7-3 CASSLTASGGDWANVLTF
TRBD2 TRBJ2-1 15 TRBV6-5 CASSSAGAHYNEQFF
NA TRBJ2-7 14 TRBV7-9 CASSSTGYGYEQYF
TRBD2 NA 13 TRBV6-1 CAPGGRAAYEQYF
NA TRBJ2-5 13 TRBV6-6 CASLKGGGETQYF